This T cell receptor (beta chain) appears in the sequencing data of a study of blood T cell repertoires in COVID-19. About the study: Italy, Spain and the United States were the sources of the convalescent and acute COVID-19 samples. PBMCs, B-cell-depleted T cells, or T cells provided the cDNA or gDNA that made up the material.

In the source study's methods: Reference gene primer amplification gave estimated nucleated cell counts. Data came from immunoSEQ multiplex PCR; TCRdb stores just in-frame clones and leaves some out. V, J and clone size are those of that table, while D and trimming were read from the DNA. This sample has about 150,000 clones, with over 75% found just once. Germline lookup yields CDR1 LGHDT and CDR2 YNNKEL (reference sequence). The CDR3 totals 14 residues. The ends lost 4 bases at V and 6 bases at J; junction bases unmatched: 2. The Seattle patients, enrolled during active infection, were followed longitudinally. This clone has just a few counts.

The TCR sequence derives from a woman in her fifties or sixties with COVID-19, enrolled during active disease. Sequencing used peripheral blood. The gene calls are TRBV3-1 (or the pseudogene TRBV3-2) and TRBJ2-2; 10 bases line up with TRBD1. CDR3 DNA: TGTGCCAGCAGCCGGACAGGGGGTGCCGGGGAGCTGTTTTTT. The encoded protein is CASSRTGGAGELFF.